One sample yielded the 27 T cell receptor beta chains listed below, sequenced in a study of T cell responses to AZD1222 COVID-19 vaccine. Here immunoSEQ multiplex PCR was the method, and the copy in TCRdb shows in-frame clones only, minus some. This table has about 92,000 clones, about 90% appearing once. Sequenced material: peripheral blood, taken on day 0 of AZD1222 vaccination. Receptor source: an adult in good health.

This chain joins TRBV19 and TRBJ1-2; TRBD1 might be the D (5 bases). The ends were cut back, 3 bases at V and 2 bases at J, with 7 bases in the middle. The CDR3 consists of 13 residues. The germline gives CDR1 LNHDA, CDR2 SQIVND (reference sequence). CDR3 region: CASSIGTNYGYTF. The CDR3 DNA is TGTGCCAGTAGTATTGGGACCAACTATGGCTACACCTTC.

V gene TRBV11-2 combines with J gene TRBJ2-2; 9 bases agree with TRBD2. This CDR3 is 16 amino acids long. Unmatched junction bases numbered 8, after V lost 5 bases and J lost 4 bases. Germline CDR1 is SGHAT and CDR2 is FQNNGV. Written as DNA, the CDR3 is TGTGCCAGCAGCCCATCTAGCGGGGAAGGCACCGGGGAGCTGTTTTTT. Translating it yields CASSPSSGEGTGELFF.

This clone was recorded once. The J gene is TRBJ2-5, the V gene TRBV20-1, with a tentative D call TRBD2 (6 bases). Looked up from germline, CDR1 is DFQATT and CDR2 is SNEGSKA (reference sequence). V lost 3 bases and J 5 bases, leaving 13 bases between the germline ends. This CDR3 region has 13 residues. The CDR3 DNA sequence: TGCAGTGCTAGTGGAGGGTCTGGGGAGACCCAGTACTTC. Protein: CSASGGSGETQYF.

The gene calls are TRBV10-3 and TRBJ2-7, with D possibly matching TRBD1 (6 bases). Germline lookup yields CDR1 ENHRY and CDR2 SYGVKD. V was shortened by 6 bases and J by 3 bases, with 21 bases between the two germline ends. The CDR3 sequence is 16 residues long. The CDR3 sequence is CAISSQKQGVGYEQYF. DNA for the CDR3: TGTGCCATCAGCAGCCAGAAACAGGGTGTCGGCTACGAGCAGTACTTC.

The CDR3 loop reads CASSQGQGWQPQHF. As DNA, the CDR3 is TGTGCCAGCAGCCAGGGACAGGGATGGCAGCCCCAGCATTTT. The V gene is TRBV3-1 (or the pseudogene TRBV3-2), the J gene TRBJ1-5; 9 bases line up with TRBD1. Unmatched junction bases numbered 4, after V lost 3 bases and J lost 7 bases. This CDR3 has 14 amino acids. Germline V CDR1 and CDR2: LGHDT, YNNKEL (reference sequence).

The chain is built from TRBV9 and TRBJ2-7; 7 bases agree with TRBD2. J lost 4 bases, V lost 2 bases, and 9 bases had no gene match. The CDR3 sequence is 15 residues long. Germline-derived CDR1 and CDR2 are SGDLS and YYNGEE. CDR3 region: CASSVSSAGRYEQYF. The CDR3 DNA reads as TGTGCCAGCAGCGTCTCGTCAGCGGGAAGGTACGAGCAGTACTTC.

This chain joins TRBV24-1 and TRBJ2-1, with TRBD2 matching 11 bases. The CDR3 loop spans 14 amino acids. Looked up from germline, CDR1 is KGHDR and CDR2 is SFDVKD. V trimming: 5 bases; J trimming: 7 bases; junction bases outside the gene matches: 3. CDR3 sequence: CATSGSGGDNEQFF. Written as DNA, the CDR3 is TGTGCCACCAGTGGTAGCGGGGGGGATAATGAGCAGTTCTTC.

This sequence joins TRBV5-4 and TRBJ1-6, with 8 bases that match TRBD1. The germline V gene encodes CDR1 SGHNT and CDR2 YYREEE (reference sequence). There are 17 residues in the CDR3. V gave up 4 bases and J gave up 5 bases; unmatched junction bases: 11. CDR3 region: CASSQIGQGDNNSPLHF. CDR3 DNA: TGTGCCAGCAGCCAAATAGGACAGGGTGACAATAATTCACCCCTCCACTTT.

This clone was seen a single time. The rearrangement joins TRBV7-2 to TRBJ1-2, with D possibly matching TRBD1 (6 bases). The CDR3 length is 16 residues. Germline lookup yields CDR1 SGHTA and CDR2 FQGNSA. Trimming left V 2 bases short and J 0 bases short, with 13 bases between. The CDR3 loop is CASSLQGIDANYGYTF. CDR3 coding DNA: TGTGCCAGCAGCTTACAGGGGATCGACGCTAACTATGGCTACACCTTC.

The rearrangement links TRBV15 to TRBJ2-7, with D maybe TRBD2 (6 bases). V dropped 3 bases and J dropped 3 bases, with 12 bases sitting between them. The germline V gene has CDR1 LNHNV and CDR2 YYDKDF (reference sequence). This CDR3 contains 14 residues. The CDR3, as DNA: TGTGCCACCAGCAGGCGGGGTGCAGGCTACGAGCAGTACTTC. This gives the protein CATSRRGAGYEQYF.

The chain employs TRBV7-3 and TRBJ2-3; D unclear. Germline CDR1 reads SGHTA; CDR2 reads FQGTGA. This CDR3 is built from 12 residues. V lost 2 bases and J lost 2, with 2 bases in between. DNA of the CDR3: TGTGCCAGCAGCTTAGACACAGATACGCAGTATTTT. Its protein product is CASSLDTDTQYF.

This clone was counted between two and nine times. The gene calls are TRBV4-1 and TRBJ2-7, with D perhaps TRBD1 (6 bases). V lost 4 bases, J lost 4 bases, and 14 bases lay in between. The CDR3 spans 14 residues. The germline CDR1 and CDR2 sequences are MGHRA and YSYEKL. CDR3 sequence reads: CASSLTQGPYEQYF. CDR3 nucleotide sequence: TGCGCCAGCAGCCTTACACAGGGCCCATACGAGCAGTACTTC.

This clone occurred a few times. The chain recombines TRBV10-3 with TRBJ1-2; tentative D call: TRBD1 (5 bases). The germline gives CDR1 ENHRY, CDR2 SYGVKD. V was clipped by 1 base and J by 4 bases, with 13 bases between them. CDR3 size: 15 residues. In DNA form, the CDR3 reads TGTGCCATCAGTGAGTTGACAGCGCCCTTCTATGGCTACACCTTC. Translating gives CAISELTAPFYGYTF.

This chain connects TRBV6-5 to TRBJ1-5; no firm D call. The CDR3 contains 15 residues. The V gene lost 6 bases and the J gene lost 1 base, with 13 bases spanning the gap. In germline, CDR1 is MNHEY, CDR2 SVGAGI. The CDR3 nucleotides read TGTGCCAGCAGATATGCGGACGCGAGCAATCAGCCCCAGCATTTT. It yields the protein CASRYADASNQPQHF.

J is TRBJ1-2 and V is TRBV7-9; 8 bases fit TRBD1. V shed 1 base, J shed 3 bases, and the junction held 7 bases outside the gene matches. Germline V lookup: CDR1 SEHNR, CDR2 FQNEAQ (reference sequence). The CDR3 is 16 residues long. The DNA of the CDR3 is TGTGCCAGCAGCTTAGGGATCCCGGGACAGGACTATGGCTACACCTTC. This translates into CASSLGIPGQDYGYTF.

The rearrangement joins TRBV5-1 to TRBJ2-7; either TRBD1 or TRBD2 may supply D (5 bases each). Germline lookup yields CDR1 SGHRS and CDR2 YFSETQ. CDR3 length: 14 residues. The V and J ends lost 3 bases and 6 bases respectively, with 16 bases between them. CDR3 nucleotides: TGCGCCAGCAGCTCGGGAACCCGCGACAGCGAGCAGTACTTC. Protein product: CASSSGTRDSEQYF.

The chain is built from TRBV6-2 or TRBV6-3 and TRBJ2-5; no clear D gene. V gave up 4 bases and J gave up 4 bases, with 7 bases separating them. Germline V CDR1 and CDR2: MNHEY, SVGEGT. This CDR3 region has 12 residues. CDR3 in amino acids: CASSSRRETQYF. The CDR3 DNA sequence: TGTGCCAGCAGTTCTCGGAGAGAGACCCAGTACTTC.

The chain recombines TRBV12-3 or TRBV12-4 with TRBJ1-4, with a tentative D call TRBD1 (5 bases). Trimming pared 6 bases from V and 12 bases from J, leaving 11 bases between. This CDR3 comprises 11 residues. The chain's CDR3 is CASRGEGQLFF. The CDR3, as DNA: TGTGCCAGCAGAGGGGAGGGACAACTGTTTTTT.

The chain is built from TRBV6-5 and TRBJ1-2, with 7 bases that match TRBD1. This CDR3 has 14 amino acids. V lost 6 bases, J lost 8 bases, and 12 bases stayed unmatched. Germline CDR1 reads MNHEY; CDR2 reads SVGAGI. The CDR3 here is CASRLPRGGQGYTF. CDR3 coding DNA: TGTGCCAGCAGGCTCCCCAGGGGGGGTCAGGGCTACACCTTC.

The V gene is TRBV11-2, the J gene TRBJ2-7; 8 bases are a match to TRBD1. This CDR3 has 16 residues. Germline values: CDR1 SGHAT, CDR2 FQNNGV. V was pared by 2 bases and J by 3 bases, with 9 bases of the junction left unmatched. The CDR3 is CASSLTPGQDIYEQYF. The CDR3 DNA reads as TGTGCCAGCAGCTTAACCCCGGGACAGGACATCTACGAGCAGTACTTC. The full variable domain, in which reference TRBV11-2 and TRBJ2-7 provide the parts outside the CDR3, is EAGVAQSPRYKIIEKRQSVAFWCNPISGHATLYWYQQILGQGPKLLIQFQNNGVVDDSQLPKDRFSAERLKGVDSTLKIQPAKLEDSAVYLCASSLTPGQDIYEQYFGPGTRLTVT.

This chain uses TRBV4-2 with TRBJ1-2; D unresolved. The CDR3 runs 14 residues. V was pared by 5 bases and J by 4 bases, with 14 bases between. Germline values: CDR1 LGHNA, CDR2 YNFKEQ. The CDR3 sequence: CASSGPGVSYGYTF. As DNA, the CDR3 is TGTGCCAGCAGCGGGCCGGGCGTGAGCTATGGCTACACCTTC.

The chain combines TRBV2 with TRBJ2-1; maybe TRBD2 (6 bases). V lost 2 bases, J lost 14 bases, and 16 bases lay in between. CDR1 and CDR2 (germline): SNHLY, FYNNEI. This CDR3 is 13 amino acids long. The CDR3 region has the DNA TGTGCCAGCAGTGAATATCGGGGGACGGGAAAGTTCTTC. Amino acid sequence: CASSEYRGTGKFF.

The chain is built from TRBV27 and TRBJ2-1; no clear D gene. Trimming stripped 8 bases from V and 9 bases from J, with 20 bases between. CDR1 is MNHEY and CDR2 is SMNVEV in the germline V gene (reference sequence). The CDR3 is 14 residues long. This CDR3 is CASRPGWQSSEQFF. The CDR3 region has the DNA TGTGCCAGCCGACCTGGGTGGCAGTCCAGTGAGCAGTTCTTC.

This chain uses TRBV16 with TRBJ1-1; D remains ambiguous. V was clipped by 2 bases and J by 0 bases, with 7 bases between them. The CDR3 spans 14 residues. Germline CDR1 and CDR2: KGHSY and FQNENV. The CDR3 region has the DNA TGTGCCAGCAGCCAAACAAGTGTGAACACTGAAGCTTTCTTT. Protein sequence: CASSQTSVNTEAFF.

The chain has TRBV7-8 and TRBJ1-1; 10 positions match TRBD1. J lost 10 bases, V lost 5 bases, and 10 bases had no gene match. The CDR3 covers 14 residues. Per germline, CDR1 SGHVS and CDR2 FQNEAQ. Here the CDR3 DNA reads TGTGCCAGCAGCCGGGGACAGGGGTTTCCATTAGCTTTCTTT. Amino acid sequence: CASSRGQGFPLAFF.

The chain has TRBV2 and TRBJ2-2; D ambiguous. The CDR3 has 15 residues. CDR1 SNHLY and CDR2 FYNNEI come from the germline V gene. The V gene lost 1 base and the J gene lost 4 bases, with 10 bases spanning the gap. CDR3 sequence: CASSEGTRRTGELFF. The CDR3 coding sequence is TGTGCCAGCAGTGAAGGGACCAGACGCACCGGGGAGCTGTTTTTT.

This chain's CDR3 is CATGQWNEKLFF. CDR3 in DNA: TGTGCCACGGGACAGTGGAATGAAAAACTGTTTTTT. The chain has TRBV19 and TRBJ1-4; the match to TRBD1 covers 7 bases. The CDR3 spans 12 residues. J gave up 5 bases and V 10 bases, and 4 bases lay outside the gene matches. Germline V gene lookup returns CDR1 LNHDA and CDR2 SQIVND (reference sequence).